In its sample, the clone carrying this T cell receptor beta chain was seen a few times. What it binds is not known. These data come from a study of shared clonotypes between healthy human individuals. The overall study: Donors consisted of a couple of women and a few men between 18 and 49.

A split of CD4+ cells into CD45RA+ naive and CD45RA-negative memory subsets was performed. CDR1 and CDR2 from the germline V gene are SQVTM and ANQGSEA. CDR3 size: 15 residues. The trim removed 7 bases at V and 1 base at J, leaving 11 bases unmatched. Points from the study as a whole: Despite large depth, sorted-subset datasets appeared incompletely sequenced.

Genomic DNA of each subset was evenly split across several immunoSEQ plates. Data came from immunoSEQ multiplex PCR; TCRdb stores just in-frame clones and leaves some out. Found here are around 340,000 clones, around 79% of them singletons; the top ten hold under 11%. The V call is TRBV29-1, the J call TRBJ2-3; 7 nucleotides align to TRBD2. The material sequenced was memory CD4+ T cells sorted from blood. The subset was: CD45RA-negative fraction. The TCR comes from a young man in good health. CDR3 loop: CSAHGGGRRTDTQYF. For the CDR3, the DNA is TGCAGCGCTCACGGCGGGGGACGACGCACAGATACGCAGTATTTT.